Listed here are 10 T cell receptor beta chains from one sample, sequenced in a study of Graves' ophthalmopathy and Graves' hyperthyroidism. RNA transcripts were the template, and TCR beta CDR3 regions were amplified from them. After a first-round RT-PCR with HTBI primers, a second-round multiplex PCR was run. TCRdb re-analysed the multiplex PCR reads in MiXCR, keeping a single row per CDR3 protein. The sample lists approximately 1.2 million distinct CDR3 sequences, around a third occurring once. Sequencing was carried out using peripheral blood or thyroid tissue (not recorded which). These receptors were collected from an adult man with Graves' hyperthyroidism.

The V and J genes are TRBV10-3 and TRBJ2-3, with D perhaps TRBD1 (5 bases). The CDR3 sequence is 12 residues long. V was pared by 5 bases and J by 7 bases, with 10 bases between. The germline V gene has CDR1 ENHRY and CDR2 SYGVKD. CDR3: CAISNQGNTQYF. In nucleotides, the CDR3 is TGTGCCATCAGTAATCAGGGAAATACGCAGTATTTT.

Ten or more counts support this clonotype. This chain joins TRBV20-1 and TRBJ1-4; tentative D call: TRBD1 (5 bases). Germline CDR1 DFQATT, CDR2 SNEGSKA (reference sequence). The ends were cut back, 0 bases at V and 6 bases at J, with 20 bases in the middle. There are 17 residues in the CDR3. CDR3: CSARDLRVWGRDEKLFF. DNA for the CDR3: TGCAGTGCTAGAGATCTCCGTGTTTGGGGACGGGATGAAAAACTGTTTTTT.

This clonotype was observed at least ten times. V is TRBV24-1 and J is TRBJ2-5, with 11 bases that match TRBD2. The V gene end was trimmed by 4 bases and the J gene end by 4 bases; junction bases not matched to a gene: 10. In germline, CDR1 is KGHDR, CDR2 SFDVKD. The CDR3 consists of 17 residues. CDR3 in DNA: TGTGCCACCAGTGAAAGGGTAGCGGGGGGGCCTGGAGAGACCCAGTACTTC. The encoded protein is CATSERVAGGPGETQYF.

This clonotype was counted many times. The genes are TRBV7-9 and TRBJ1-6; D ambiguous. V gave up 1 base and J gave up 8 bases, with 18 bases separating them. The V gene's germline CDR1 is SEHNR and CDR2 FQNEAQ (reference sequence). The CDR3 has 17 amino acids. DNA for the CDR3: TGTGCCAGCAGCTTAGGAGCCCAAGCTAAGGCTCATTCACCCCTCCACTTT. Translation: CASSLGAQAKAHSPLHF.

Ten or more counts support this clonotype. This sequence joins TRBV5-1 and TRBJ2-7, with D uncertain. Germline values: CDR1 SGHRS, CDR2 YFSETQ. The CDR3 is 12 amino acids. The V end lost 0 bases, the J end lost 6 bases, and 7 bases lay between the germline ends. CDR3 coding DNA: TGCGCCAGCAGCTTGGACGGCATCGAGCAGTACTTC. As protein: CASSLDGIEQYF.

The chain combines TRBV6-6 with TRBJ2-7; D call uncertain. Trimming took off 2 bases at V and 6 bases at J, with 8 bases between the two ends. The CDR3 runs 12 residues. Germline V CDR1 and CDR2: MNHNY, SVGAGI (reference sequence). The DNA for the CDR3 is TGTGCCAGCAGTTACGCTCTAGGCGAGCAGTACTTC. Protein: CASSYALGEQYF.

This clonotype was seen at least ten times. The chain joins TRBV6-5 to TRBJ2-5, with 10 bases aligning to TRBD2. Germline CDR1 MNHEY, CDR2 SVGAGI. V gave up 7 bases and J gave up 5 bases; unmatched junction bases: 16. CDR3 length equals 17 residues. The CDR3 loop reads CASKRSLAGVAGETQYF. The CDR3 DNA reads TGTGCCAGCAAGCGGAGCCTAGCGGGGGTTGCGGGGGAGACCCAGTACTTC.

This clonotype was observed at least ten times. The genes are TRBV11-2 and TRBJ1-6, with 8 positions matching TRBD1. There are 15 residues in the CDR3. V dropped 2 bases and J dropped 5; count of bases not matched to a gene: 2. Germline V gives CDR1 SGHAT, CDR2 FQNNGV. The CDR3 region has the DNA TGTGCCAGCAGCTTAACAGGGGGAGATAATTCACCCCTCCACTTT. This translates into CASSLTGGDNSPLHF.

The sample holds many counts of this clonotype. The V gene is TRBV15, the J gene TRBJ1-5, with D maybe TRBD1 (5 bases). The CDR3 loop spans 17 amino acids. V was pared by 0 bases and J by 6 bases, with 18 bases between. Looked up from germline, CDR1 is LNHNV and CDR2 is YYDKDF (reference sequence). The CDR3 DNA reads TGTGCCACCAGCAGAGATCTAGCCAGCCGGGGGAGTCAGCCCCAGCATTTT. The encoded protein is CATSRDLASRGSQPQHF.

The V and J genes are TRBV2 and TRBJ1-2; 7 nucleotides agree with TRBD1. The trim removed 5 bases at V and 6 bases at J, leaving 15 bases unmatched. The CDR3 consists of 16 residues. CDR1 SNHLY and CDR2 FYNNEI come from the germline V gene. CDR3 sequence reads: CASSLQPRQGGNGYTF. CDR3 nucleotides: TGTGCCAGCAGTTTACAACCCAGACAGGGAGGGAATGGCTACACCTTC.